The following is a T cell receptor (beta chain) sequence with its context. This record belongs to a study of cytomegalovirus exposure and HLA in healthy donors. The PCR made use of 60 Vbeta and 13 Jbeta primers. Only in-frame clones appear in the TCRdb table, and some are missing; sequencing was by immunoSEQ multiplex PCR. The table shows under 150,000 clones, with 75% to 85% occurring only once. Material for sequencing was PBMCs. The receptor's source is a woman in her thirties or forties in good health and CMV-seronegative.

The CDR3 DNA follows: TGTGCCAGCAGCGGCCGGGACAGGGGAAACTATGGCTACACCTTC. Encoded protein: CASSGRDRGNYGYTF. The rearrangement joins TRBV7-2 to TRBJ1-2; 10 bases align to TRBD1. The CDR3 contains 15 residues. Losses at the gene ends were 5 bases for V and 2 bases for J; bases not matched to a gene: 5. Germline V lookup: CDR1 SGHTA, CDR2 FQGNSA.